Listed below are T cell receptor beta chains from one sample, sequenced in a study of identifying expanded T cells in peripheral blood. Profiling relied on immunoSEQ multiplex PCR, and the TCRdb table lists in-frame clones only, not all of them. The sample has 55,000 to 60,000 clones; about nine tenths are singletons. Material for sequencing was blood. The source of these receptors is a person aged 18 to 70 in good health. Each CDR3 is given with its conserved first and last residue. A D gene is named only where the DNA matches it firmly. Clone size, where shown, is once, few, many, or a class for clones that have expanded.

V	D	J	size	CDR3	DNA
TRBV28	NA	TRBJ1-5	NA	CASSLGISHQPQHF	TGTGCCAGCAGTTTAGGAATAAGTCATCAGCCCCAGCATTTT
TRBV13	NA	TRBJ1-3	once	CASSPRVAPGNTIYF	TGTGCCAGCAGCCCCCGGGTGGCTCCTGGAAACACCATATATTTT
TRBV6-6	NA	TRBJ2-4	NA	CASSYSENRVIQYF	TGTGCCAGCAGTTACTCGGAGAATAGGGTCATTCAGTACTTC
TRBV13	NA	TRBJ1-1	NA	CASSLGLAGPEAFF	TGTGCCAGCAGCTTAGGCCTGGCAGGCCCTGAAGCTTTCTTT
TRBV4-3	NA	TRBJ2-4	NA	CASSQGVTEVAKNIQYF	TGCGCCAGCAGCCAGGGGGTAACGGAGGTAGCCAAAAACATTCAGTACTTC
TRBV18	NA	TRBJ1-5	NA	CASSRGGRFQPQHF	TGTGCCAGCTCGAGAGGAGGGCGATTTCAGCCCCAGCATTTT
TRBV6-1	TRBD1	TRBJ1-6	once	CASSAYRGESPLHF	TGTGCCAGCAGTGCCTACAGGGGAGAGTCACCCCTCCACTTT
TRBV7-9	NA	TRBJ1-1	NA	CASSPQGVGSTEAFF	TGTGCCAGCAGCCCACAGGGCGTCGGGTCCACTGAAGCTTTCTTT
TRBV4-3	NA	TRBJ1-1	NA	CASSLDEGGNTEAFF	TGCGCCAGCAGCCTCGATGAAGGCGGGAACACTGAAGCTTTCTTT
TRBV5-4	NA	TRBJ2-6	NA	CASSLGGPGANVLTF	TGTGCCAGCAGCTTGGGAGGGCCCGGGGCCAACGTCCTGACTTTC
TRBV19	TRBD1	TRBJ1-2	NA	CASSISTGTNYGYTF	TGTGCCAGTAGTATCTCGACAGGGACCAACTATGGCTACACCTTC
TRBV5-1	NA	TRBJ1-3	NA	CASSPGGDPGNTIYF	TGCGCCAGCAGCCCGGGCGGTGATCCTGGAAACACCATATATTTT
TRBV7-2	NA	TRBJ2-7	NA	CASSLSSEISYEQYF	TGTGCCAGCAGCTTATCTTCGGAGATTTCCTACGAGCAGTACTTC
TRBV27	TRBD1	TRBJ1-1	NA	CASSLGTEGTEAFF	TGTGCCAGCAGTTTAGGGACAGAGGGGACTGAAGCTTTCTTT